These 25 T cell receptor beta chains share one sample of origin, sequenced in a study of naive and memory T cell subsets. An equimolar mix of two oligonucleotides served as the beta constant-region primer for TRBC1 and TRBC2. Four rounds of PCR amplified the ligated cDNA using nested alpha and beta constant-region primers plus SP2. Each CDR3 protein gets one entry after TCRdb re-called the UMI-ligation and nested PCR reads with MiXCR. The table shows 95,000 to 150,000 distinct CDR3 sequences, with 36% occurring only once. The sample consisted of central memory CD4+ T cells from blood. Receptors were obtained from a human donor in good health.

The V and J genes are TRBV6-2 or TRBV6-3 and TRBJ2-1; TRBD2 might be the D (5 bases). This CDR3 has 13 residues. Trimming removed 6 bases from V and 14 bases from J, with 20 bases in between. Germline values: CDR1 MNHEY, CDR2 SVGEGT. CDR3 sequence: CASRPRSAGGEFF. Written as DNA, the CDR3 is TGTGCCAGCAGGCCCCGATCGGCGGGTGGGGAGTTCTTC.

The chain joins TRBV2 to TRBJ1-6; D is uncertain. Looked up from germline, CDR1 is SNHLY and CDR2 is FYNNEI. The ends were cut back, 3 bases at V and 9 bases at J, with 9 bases in the middle. The CDR3 is made up of 13 amino acids. In DNA form, the CDR3 reads TGTGCCAGCAGTGAGGGCACGGGTTCACCCCTCCACTTT. It codes for CASSEGTGSPLHF.

This clonotype has only a few counts. In nucleotides, the CDR3 is TGTGCCAGCCGGCGACTAGCGGGAGGAGGTAGCACAGATACGCAGTATTTT. Protein sequence: CASRRLAGGGSTDTQYF. The chain employs TRBV6-6 and TRBJ2-3; 13 bases align to TRBD2. Germline V gene sequence: CDR1 MNHNY, CDR2 SVGAGI (reference sequence). V was pared by 8 bases and J by 0 bases, with 8 bases of the junction left unmatched. The CDR3 is 17 residues long.

The rearrangement links TRBV29-1 to TRBJ1-1; no reliable D call. Germline V gives CDR1 SQVTM, CDR2 ANQGSEA. V lost 6 bases and J 1 base, leaving 9 bases between the germline ends. The CDR3 loop spans 12 amino acids. CDR3 DNA sequence: TGCAGCGTATCTGGGAAGAACACTGAAGCTTTCTTT. Protein: CSVSGKNTEAFF.

The V and J genes are TRBV18 and TRBJ1-1; the D is unclear. The CDR3 contains 15 residues. Trimming cost V 6 bases and J 1 base, with 15 bases left between them. Looked up from germline, CDR1 is KGHSH and CDR2 is LQKENI. Here the CDR3 reads CASSQQKRRNTEAFF. DNA of the CDR3: TGTGCCAGCTCCCAACAGAAACGGAGGAACACTGAAGCTTTCTTT.

This clonotype has ten or more counts. The chain employs TRBV20-1 and TRBJ2-4; 8 bases line up with TRBD2. In germline, CDR1 is DFQATT, CDR2 SNEGSKA (reference sequence). With 5 bases clipped from V and 0 bases from J, the junction kept 9 bases outside the gene matches. The CDR3 sequence is 16 residues long. The CDR3: CSASSLTSGAKNIQYF. CDR3 coding DNA: TGCAGTGCTTCTTCCCTCACTAGCGGAGCCAAAAACATTCAGTACTTC.

In its sample, this clonotype was seen many times. The J gene is TRBJ2-1, the V gene TRBV7-8, with TRBD2 matching 12 bases. The length of the CDR3 is 15 residues. Germline V gives CDR1 SGHVS, CDR2 FQNEAQ. V shed 5 bases and J 6 bases; nucleotides not matched to a gene: 5. Here the CDR3 DNA reads TGTGCCAGCAGCCAGACTAGCGGGAGAGGCAATGAGCAGTTCTTC. Residues: CASSQTSGRGNEQFF.

This clonotype was observed a few times. The chain employs TRBV2 and TRBJ2-1; the D is unclear. Trimming shortened V by 1 base and J by 1 base, and 14 bases separated the two germline ends. The CDR3 length is 17 residues. From germline, CDR1 is SNHLY and CDR2 FYNNEI. Here the CDR3 reads CASSEVSRVGSYNEQFF. In DNA form, the CDR3 reads TGTGCCAGCAGTGAAGTATCACGCGTGGGATCCTACAATGAGCAGTTCTTC. Combining the CDR3 with reference TRBV2 and TRBJ2-1 gives the whole variable domain EPEVTQTPSHQVTQMGQEVILRCVPISNHLYFYWYRQILGQKVEFLVSFYNNEISEKSEIFDDQFSVERPDGSNFTLKIRSTKLEDSAMYFCASSEVSRVGSYNEQFFGPGTRLTVL.

This clonotype occurred a few times. V is TRBV6-6 and J is TRBJ1-5; weak D call: TRBD1 (5 bases). V lost 2 bases, J lost 5 bases, and 10 bases lay in between. There are 14 residues in the CDR3. The V gene's germline CDR1 is MNHNY and CDR2 SVGAGI (reference sequence). The CDR3 nucleotides are TGTGCCAGCAGTTACGGGGGGTTCTATCAGCCCCAGCATTTT. Translating it yields CASSYGGFYQPQHF.

The chain joins TRBV20-1 to TRBJ1-6, with TRBD1 identical over 7 bases. J was trimmed by 0 bases and V by 2 bases; bases with no gene match: 4. Germline V gene data show CDR1 as DFQATT and CDR2 as SNEGSKA (reference sequence). CDR3 length equals 16 residues. This CDR3 is CSARPGTVSYNSPLHF. CDR3 DNA sequence: TGCAGTGCTAGACCTGGGACAGTCTCCTATAATTCACCCCTCCACTTT.

The chain has TRBV6-5 and TRBJ1-5, with 7 bases fitting TRBD1. The V segment lost 7 bases and the J segment 5 bases; nucleotides outside the gene matches: 8. This CDR3 is 14 amino acids long. CDR1 MNHEY and CDR2 SVGAGI come from the germline V gene. CDR3 sequence (DNA): TGTGCCAGCAAGGGGGCCGGGATCGATCAGCCCCAGCATTTT. Amino acid sequence: CASKGAGIDQPQHF.

This clonotype was found a few times. The chain uses TRBV7-9 and TRBJ1-3; no reliable D call. Germline V CDR1 and CDR2: SEHNR, FQNEAQ (reference sequence). V lost 1 base to trimming and J lost 4 bases, with 11 bases between them. The CDR3 covers 15 residues. CDR3 DNA sequence: TGTGCCAGCAGCTTAGTATCGGGGTACGGAAACACCATATATTTT. It yields the protein CASSLVSGYGNTIYF.

The CDR3 reads CASSERPERSGANVLTF. The CDR3 DNA reads as TGTGCCAGCAGTGAAAGGCCGGAAAGAAGTGGGGCCAACGTCCTGACTTTC. The chain uses TRBV6-1 and TRBJ2-6; the D is unclear. Germline lookup yields CDR1 MNHNS and CDR2 SASEGT. CDR3 length: 17 residues. The V end was cut by 2 bases, the J end by 3 bases, with 14 bases between.

This clonotype was recorded a few times. The V and J genes are TRBV28 and TRBJ1-4; 9 bases are a match to TRBD1. The length of the CDR3 is 14 residues. CDR1 and CDR2 from the germline V gene are MDHEN and SYDVKM. Trimming took 8 bases from V and 5 from J; bases not matched to a gene: 6. The CDR3 sequence is CASWRGTGNEKLFF. In DNA, the CDR3 is TGTGCCAGCTGGCGGGGGACAGGGAATGAAAAACTGTTTTTT.

The chain uses TRBV6-1 and TRBJ2-1, with a weak D call TRBD2 (5 bases). The germline V and J ends were trimmed by 3 bases and 5 bases, with 14 bases remaining between them. CDR3 length equals 15 residues. CDR1 MNHNS and CDR2 SASEGT come from the germline V gene. This CDR3 is CASSDTFGVHNEQFF. The CDR3 nucleotides read TGTGCCAGCAGTGATACCTTCGGGGTACACAATGAGCAGTTCTTC.

J is TRBJ1-1 and V is TRBV6-5; possible D gene TRBD1, 6 bases. Trimming removed 6 bases from V and 0 bases from J, with 20 bases in between. The CDR3 consists of 17 residues. Germline-derived CDR1 and CDR2 are MNHEY and SVGAGI. The CDR3 is CASSQRQVPIMNTEAFF. CDR3 in DNA: TGTGCCAGCAGCCAGAGACAGGTACCGATTATGAACACTGAAGCTTTCTTT.

This clonotype was recorded a few times. The chain has TRBV6-2 or TRBV6-3 and TRBJ2-1, with 8 nucleotides matching TRBD2. J lost 6 bases, V lost 6 bases, and 10 bases had no gene match. CDR3 length: 15 amino acids. Germline CDR1 MNHEY, CDR2 SVGEGT. The CDR3 bases are TGTGCCAGCAGATTCGGGGGGGGCGCGAGCAATGAGCAGTTCTTC. This codes for CASRFGGGASNEQFF.

The V and J genes are TRBV6-5 and TRBJ1-1; D possibly corresponds to TRBD1 (6 bases). This CDR3 region has 13 residues. Germline V CDR1 and CDR2: MNHEY, SVGAGI. With 6 bases removed from V and 9 bases from J, the gap between germline ends came to 17 bases. The CDR3 loop is CASSWGARSKAFF. In DNA form, the CDR3 reads TGTGCCAGCAGCTGGGGGGCACGTTCGAAAGCTTTCTTT.

The genes are TRBV7-2 and TRBJ2-3; no firm D call. The CDR3 has 13 amino acids. V gave up 1 base and J gave up 4 bases, with 6 bases separating them. Germline CDR1 and CDR2: SGHTA and FQGNSA. CDR3 bases: TGTGCCAGCAGCTTAGTTCGTGCAGATACGCAGTATTTT. It is translated as CASSLVRADTQYF. Full variable domain (rest looked up from reference TRBV7-2 and TRBJ2-3): GAGVSQSPSNKVTEKGKDVELRCDPISGHTALYWYRQSLGQGLEFLIYFQGNSAPDKSGLPSDRFSAERTGGSVSTLTIQRTQQEDSAVYLCASSLVRADTQYFGPGTRLTVL.

This clonotype was counted a few times. V is TRBV27 and J is TRBJ2-7; 9 bases fit TRBD1. This CDR3 region has 15 residues. In germline, CDR1 is MNHEY, CDR2 SMNVEV (reference sequence). Trimming took 3 bases from V and 1 from J; bases not matched to a gene: 4. CDR3 residues: CASSFTGTGSYEQYF. In DNA form, the CDR3 reads TGTGCCAGCAGTTTCACAGGGACAGGGTCCTACGAGCAGTACTTC.

The genes are TRBV28 and TRBJ2-5; 9 bases align to TRBD1. V shed 6 bases and J 4 bases; nucleotides not matched to a gene: 6. There are 14 residues in the CDR3. Germline V gene data show CDR1 as MDHEN and CDR2 as SYDVKM. The CDR3 sequence: CASSLTGGPETQYF. The CDR3 bases are TGTGCCAGCAGCCTTACAGGGGGCCCAGAGACCCAGTACTTC.

This clonotype was seen more than once but under ten times. V usage is TRBV6-1 and J usage is TRBJ2-1; D uncertain. The CDR3 has 11 residues. Deletions cut 2 bases from V and 7 bases from J, with 3 bases between. Germline V gene sequence: CDR1 MNHNS, CDR2 SASEGT. The CDR3 region has the DNA TGTGCCAGCAGTGAACCAAATGAGCAGTTCTTC. Protein sequence: CASSEPNEQFF.

There are many counts of this clonotype. J is TRBJ2-7 and V is TRBV2; D may be TRBD2 (5 bases). The germline V gene has CDR1 SNHLY and CDR2 FYNNEI. Deletions cut 4 bases from V and 7 bases from J, with 8 bases between. This CDR3 has 11 amino acids. CDR3 region: CASSVGVEQYF. CDR3 DNA: TGTGCCAGCAGTGTCGGGGTGGAGCAGTACTTC.

This clonotype was recorded only once. V is TRBV11-2 and J is TRBJ1-1; D uncertain. V lost 0 bases, J lost 4 bases, and 12 bases lay in between. This CDR3 has 15 residues. Germline lookup yields CDR1 SGHAT and CDR2 FQNNGV. The CDR3 here is CASSLDVGSRTEAFF. The CDR3 DNA follows: TGTGCCAGCAGCTTAGATGTAGGCTCCCGCACTGAAGCTTTCTTT. Variable domain in full (rest from reference TRBV11-2 and TRBJ1-1): EAGVAQSPRYKIIEKRQSVAFWCNPISGHATLYWYQQILGQGPKLLIQFQNNGVVDDSQLPKDRFSAERLKGVDSTLKIQPAKLEDSAVYLCASSLDVGSRTEAFFGQGTRLTVV.

The chain recombines TRBV5-1 with TRBJ2-7; TRBD2 is a possible D gene (6 bases). Germline loops: CDR1 SGHRS, CDR2 YFSETQ. Trimming took 0 bases from V and 2 from J, leaving 12 bases between them. This CDR3 region has 15 residues. CDR3 region: CASSLVVAETYEQYF. CDR3 in DNA: TGCGCCAGCAGCTTGGTAGTAGCGGAAACCTACGAGCAGTACTTC.